One and the same sample provided the 18 T cell receptor beta chains below, sequenced in a study of T cell clones after liver transplantation. Clones were read by immunoSEQ multiplex PCR, and TCRdb kept only the in-frame ones, dropping some. This sample has around 20,000 clones; 80% to 90% occur once, and the top ten carry approximately 13%. Sequenced here: CD8+ T cells from blood, sampled before liver transplant. The receptors derive from a human donor who received a liver transplant.

This chain uses TRBV7-9 with TRBJ2-1, with 8 bases lining up with TRBD2. The CDR3 is 15 amino acids. The V gene end was trimmed by 5 bases and the J gene end by 0 bases; junction bases not matched to a gene: 3. Germline lookup yields CDR1 SEHNR and CDR2 FQNEAQ (reference sequence). This chain's CDR3 is CASSISGSSYNEQFF. In DNA, the CDR3 is TGTGCCAGCAGCATCAGCGGGAGCTCCTACAATGAGCAGTTCTTC.

This chain joins TRBV6-1 and TRBJ1-2; no reliable D call. Trimming cost V 3 bases and J 5 bases, with 13 bases left between them. CDR3 size: 14 residues. Germline V gene sequence: CDR1 MNHNS, CDR2 SASEGT. CDR3 region: CASSEPARTYGYTF. The CDR3 nucleotides read TGTGCCAGCAGTGAGCCTGCTCGGACTTATGGCTACACCTTC.

J is TRBJ2-5 and V is TRBV6-5, with 10 positions matching TRBD1. Per germline, CDR1 MNHEY and CDR2 SVGAGI. CDR3 length: 15 amino acids. J lost 5 bases, V lost 6 bases, and 9 bases had no gene match. The CDR3 coding sequence is TGTGCCAGCAGCGACAGGGGGCGCGCTACGGAGACCCAGTACTTC. Protein sequence: CASSDRGRATETQYF.

The rearrangement uses TRBV9 and TRBJ1-6, with D possibly TRBD1 on 5 matching bases. The CDR3 loop spans 16 amino acids. The V gene lost 1 base and the J gene lost 8 bases, with 16 bases spanning the gap. CDR1 SGDLS and CDR2 YYNGEE come from the germline V gene. Here the CDR3 DNA reads TGTGCCAGCAGCGTAACGGACATACCCGTCGATTCACCCCTCCACTTT. Translation: CASSVTDIPVDSPLHF.

V usage is TRBV25-1 and J usage is TRBJ2-7; perhaps TRBD2 as D (5 bases). V was trimmed by 8 bases and J by 7 bases, leaving 12 bases between them. Germline CDR1 reads MGHDK; CDR2 reads SYGVNS. The CDR3 is made up of 11 amino acids. CDR3 bases: TGTGCCAGCGGGGAGTATATAGAGCAGTACTTC. Translated: CASGEYIEQYF.

The chain employs TRBV5-4 and TRBJ2-1; possibly TRBD1 for D (5 bases). Trimming took off 0 bases at V and 10 bases at J, with 8 bases between the two ends. The germline V gene encodes CDR1 SGHNT and CDR2 YYREEE (reference sequence). CDR3 size: 12 residues. This CDR3 is CASSLGQQEQFF. The CDR3 DNA follows: TGTGCCAGCAGCTTGGGACAGCAAGAGCAGTTCTTC.

The CDR3 region is CASSLDRPEQFF. The CDR3, as DNA: TGTGCCAGCAGCTTAGATCGACCTGAGCAGTTCTTC. V gene TRBV11-2 combines with J gene TRBJ2-1, with unresolved D. Germline V CDR1 and CDR2: SGHAT, FQNNGV. Trimming shortened V by 0 bases and J by 9 bases, and 6 bases separated the two germline ends. The CDR3 is 12 residues long.

J is TRBJ2-7 and V is TRBV10-3, with TRBD2 identical over 11 bases. With 0 bases clipped from V and 0 bases from J, the junction kept 10 bases outside the gene matches. The germline gives CDR1 ENHRY, CDR2 SYGVKD. The CDR3 has 19 amino acids. The CDR3 loop is CAISESTSGVTHHSYEQYF. CDR3 in DNA: TGTGCCATCAGTGAGTCGACTAGCGGGGTTACCCATCACTCCTACGAGCAGTACTTC.

The chain carries TRBV7-9 and TRBJ2-6; no clear D gene. The CDR3 has 15 amino acids. The V gene lost 5 bases and the J gene lost 1 base, with 9 bases spanning the gap. The germline gives CDR1 SEHNR, CDR2 FQNEAQ (reference sequence). CDR3 bases: TGTGCCAGCAGCGTATCCGAATCTGGGGCCAACGTCCTGACTTTC. This encodes CASSVSESGANVLTF.

Written as DNA, the CDR3 is TGTGCCAGCAGCTTGCTAGGACAGTACTTACCCACTGAAGCTTTCTTT. Protein sequence: CASSLLGQYLPTEAFF. This chain uses TRBV5-8 with TRBJ1-1, with D possibly TRBD1 on 6 matching bases. This CDR3 spans 16 amino acids. CDR1 and CDR2 (germline): SGHTS, YDEGEE. The V gene lost 1 base and the J gene lost 4 bases, with 17 bases spanning the gap.

This clone is a singleton in its sample. The chain has TRBV19 and TRBJ2-3; D not certain. Germline V gene lookup returns CDR1 LNHDA and CDR2 SQIVND (reference sequence). V was pared by 2 bases and J by 6 bases, with 3 bases between. The CDR3 consists of 11 residues. CDR3 in amino acids: CASSIRDTQYF. As DNA, the CDR3 is TGTGCCAGTAGTATAAGGGATACGCAGTATTTT.

V is TRBV11-2 and J is TRBJ2-2, with D uncertain. This CDR3 comprises 16 residues. The ends were cut back, 3 bases at V and 2 bases at J, with 13 bases in the middle. Per the germline V gene, CDR1 is SGHAT and CDR2 is FQNNGV. CDR3 DNA sequence: TGTGCCAGCAGCTTCCCGGAAGGAATCAACACCGGGGAGCTGTTTTTT. It encodes CASSFPEGINTGELFF.

This chain connects TRBV2 to TRBJ1-2; 8 bases line up with TRBD1. The V segment lost 4 bases and the J segment 4 bases; nucleotides outside the gene matches: 11. CDR1 is SNHLY and CDR2 is FYNNEI in the germline V gene. The CDR3 is made up of 16 amino acids. This chain's CDR3 is CASSGTVQGGGYGYTF. As DNA, the CDR3 is TGTGCCAGCAGTGGGACTGTACAGGGGGGAGGCTATGGCTACACCTTC.

As DNA, the CDR3 is TGTGCCAGCAGTTGGGGACTACCACACTACGAGCAGTACTTC. It yields the protein CASSWGLPHYEQYF. The chain combines TRBV27 with TRBJ2-7; 7 bases agree with TRBD2. V dropped 4 bases and J dropped 3; count of bases not matched to a gene: 6. From germline, CDR1 is MNHEY and CDR2 SMNVEV (reference sequence). CDR3 length: 14 residues.

In nucleotides, the CDR3 is TGCGCCAGCAGCCAGGGTACGATGGGGACCGGGGAGCTGTTTTTT. It translates to CASSQGTMGTGELFF. The J gene is TRBJ2-2, the V gene TRBV4-1, with D unclear. Germline CDR1 reads MGHRA; CDR2 reads YSYEKL. Between the trimmed V and J ends, which lost 3 bases and 5 bases, there was a span of 13 bases. This CDR3 region has 15 residues.

J is TRBJ2-7 and V is TRBV6-5; D possibly corresponds to TRBD2 (6 bases). CDR1 is MNHEY, CDR2 SVGAGI, per germline. There are 16 residues in the CDR3. V was cut by 1 base and J by 3 bases, with 16 bases left in between. The chain's CDR3 is CASSYLFHGGNYEQYF. For the CDR3, the DNA is TGTGCCAGCAGTTACTTGTTTCATGGGGGGAACTACGAGCAGTACTTC.

As DNA, the CDR3 is TGTGCCAGCACCTTTTGGGGGTATGGCTACACCTTC. Translating it yields CASTFWGYGYTF. The gene calls are TRBV28 and TRBJ1-2, with TRBD1 as a possible D gene (5 bases). The CDR3 sequence is 12 residues long. The germline V gene has CDR1 MDHEN and CDR2 SYDVKM. V was trimmed by 7 bases and J by 5 bases, leaving 11 bases between them.

The genes are TRBV10-3 and TRBJ1-1, with TRBD1 matching over 8 bases. The CDR3 totals 14 residues. With V trimmed by 10 bases and J by 4 bases, 11 bases remained unmatched. Germline-derived CDR1 and CDR2 are ENHRY and SYGVKD. CDR3 bases: TGTGCCACCCTATTAGACAGGGGAGGCACTGAAGCTTTCTTT. Its protein is CATLLDRGGTEAFF.